This T cell receptor (beta chain) was recovered during a study of blood T cells in healthy people across ages. Points from the study as a whole: Estimates of total diversity, which came from one million sequenced T cells, were considered to be underestimates. Naive T cell percentage by flow cytometry tracked strongly with beta diversity.

For this clonotype: The target antigen is unknown.

A J-beta primer mix and a sample-barcoded 5' primer were used in a second PCR of roughly 6 to 11 cycles. TCRdb re-called the 5' RACE reads with MiXCR, one entry per CDR3 protein. The table includes approximately 360,000 distinct CDR3 sequences, roughly half detected once. This CDR3 spans 14 amino acids. J gave up 1 base and V 4 bases, and 4 bases lay outside the gene matches. Germline V lookup: CDR1 SGHKS, CDR2 YYEKEE (reference sequence). The sequence derives from a man aged 55 to 70 in good health. The specimen sequenced was blood. This chain connects TRBV5-5 to TRBJ2-5; 7 nucleotides line up with TRBD1. The chain's CDR3 is CASSPRGSQETQYF. CDR3 nucleotide sequence: TGTGCCAGCAGCCCCAGGGGGAGCCAAGAGACCCAGTACTTC.